Following are 20 T cell receptor beta chains from one sample sequenced in a study of post-analysis software for immune sequencing data (dated by TCRdb to the mid-2010s). The investigation overall reported the following: Patients showed significantly higher frequencies than controls for roughly five TRBV segments, among them TRBV5-6, TRBV5-1 and TRBV20-1.

Their antigens are not known. The library relied on PCR. The data were produced on an Illumina HiSeq 2500. Unique molecular identifiers were incorporated into TCR beta cDNA libraries to reduce PCR and sequencing biases. TCRdb's own reprocessing of the public reads used fastp at Q25 and MiXCR and kept productive beta chains. Rows matching on CDR3 protein sequence are summarized as one entry with the most common DNA and genes. This sample has approximately 400,000 distinct CDR3 sequences in its table, and 30% to 45% of those were observed once. Roughly 13% of the sample comes from the top ten. Material for sequencing was blood. These receptors all come from a girl between 10 and 17 years old with multiple sclerosis.

The rearrangement links TRBV12-3 or TRBV12-4 to TRBJ2-7, with 7 bases aligning to TRBD1. V trimming: 5 bases; J trimming: 3 bases; junction bases outside the gene matches: 7. The CDR3 contains 14 residues. The CDR3 spells CASSPGQWGYEQYF. The CDR3 DNA reads as TGTGCCAGCAGTCCGGGACAGTGGGGCTACGAGCAGTACTTC.

This clonotype came up a few times. The chain recombines TRBV20-1 with TRBJ2-1, with D maybe TRBD2 (7 bases). The CDR3 runs 13 residues. Germline-derived CDR1 and CDR2 are DFQATT and SNEGSKA (reference sequence). The CDR3 is CRGGGLSYNEQFF. The DNA for the CDR3 is TGCAGAGGGGGGGGCCTCTCCTACAATGAGCAGTTCTTC.

This clonotype occurred a few times. This chain uses TRBV27 with TRBJ2-7; maybe TRBD2 (6 bases). This CDR3 has 14 residues. Trimming removed 5 bases from V and 3 bases from J, with 14 bases in between. Germline lookup yields CDR1 MNHEY and CDR2 SMNVEV (reference sequence). The CDR3 region is CASSPRFGGYEQYF. In DNA form, the CDR3 reads TGTGCCAGCAGTCCTCGTTTCGGGGGCTACGAGCAGTACTTC.

V is TRBV6-6 and J is TRBJ1-6, with a tentative D call TRBD1 (5 bases). Germline CDR1 reads MNHNY; CDR2 reads SVGAGI (reference sequence). V was pared by 0 bases and J by 12 bases, with 21 bases between. This CDR3 is built from 17 residues. The CDR3 loop is CASSYSSGTDNLIPLHF. CDR3 bases: TGTGCCAGCAGTTACTCGAGTGGGACTGATAATTTGATACCCCTCCACTTT.

This clonotype was observed at least ten times. The chain recombines TRBV28 with TRBJ2-7; D is unclear. From germline, CDR1 is MDHEN and CDR2 SYDVKM. The V end was cut by 5 bases, the J end by 0 bases, with 8 bases between. The CDR3 consists of 13 residues. The CDR3 protein is CASSPRFSYEQYF. The CDR3 nucleotides are TGTGCCAGCAGTCCGCGATTCTCCTACGAGCAGTACTTC.

This clonotype was detected only a few times. The DNA for the CDR3 is TGTGCCAGCGAGATTCAAGAGACCCAGTACTTC. Protein: CASEIQETQYF. The rearrangement uses TRBV6-5 and TRBJ2-5; D remains ambiguous. Trimming stripped 8 bases from V and 2 bases from J, with 6 bases between. CDR3 length equals 11 residues. Per the germline V gene, CDR1 is MNHEY and CDR2 is SVGAGI.

The rearrangement joins TRBV7-2 to TRBJ2-3; D perhaps matches TRBD1 (5 bases). Between the trimmed V and J ends, which lost 4 bases and 6 bases, there was a span of 8 bases. The germline V gene has CDR1 SGHTA and CDR2 FQGNSA. The CDR3 consists of 12 residues. Here the CDR3 reads CASSSGWDTQYF. In DNA form, the CDR3 reads TGTGCCAGCAGCTCAGGGTGGGATACGCAGTATTTT.

J is TRBJ1-2 and V is TRBV4-1, with 7 bases that match TRBD1. Germline V gives CDR1 MGHRA, CDR2 YSYEKL. Germline trimming cut 1 base from V and 8 bases from J; bases unmatched to any gene: 4. The CDR3 runs to 13 residues. CDR3 coding DNA: TGCGCCAGCAGCCAAGGACAGGGTGGAGGCTACACCTTC. Protein product: CASSQGQGGGYTF.

This clonotype occurred a few times. CDR3 nucleotide sequence: TGTGCCAGCAGCTTAACGGCAGTCCCCTCGGCCAACGTCCTGACTTTC. It codes for CASSLTAVPSANVLTF. The V gene is TRBV7-3, the J gene TRBJ2-6, with D unclear. The CDR3 has 16 residues. Looked up from germline, CDR1 is SGHTA and CDR2 is FQGTGA. V lost 0 bases to trimming and J lost 6 bases, with 12 bases between them.

The V call is TRBV3-1, the J call TRBJ2-1; D remains unclear. The V gene lost 5 bases and the J gene lost 0 bases, with 14 bases spanning the gap. The germline CDR1 and CDR2 sequences are LGHDT and YNNKEL (reference sequence). This CDR3 region has 16 residues. The CDR3 region is CASSTRAEFSYNEQFF. The CDR3 region has the DNA TGTGCCAGCAGCACCCGGGCAGAATTCTCCTACAATGAGCAGTTCTTC.

This clonotype was detected only a few times. The J gene is TRBJ2-4, the V gene TRBV28; D might be TRBD1 or TRBD2, each matching 5 bases. Per germline, CDR1 MDHEN and CDR2 SYDVKM. V lost 5 bases, J lost 3 bases, and 17 bases lay in between. CDR3 length equals 16 residues. CDR3 sequence reads: CASSPGTSVGKNIQYF. DNA for the CDR3: TGTGCCAGCAGTCCAGGGACCTCTGTGGGCAAAAACATTCAGTACTTC.

The table lists this clonotype with a few counts. The chain employs TRBV12-3 or TRBV12-4 and TRBJ1-4; TRBD1 matches 8 bases. The CDR3 has 14 residues. Trimming at V came to 6 bases and at J to 5 bases, leaving 5 bases not matched to a gene. This CDR3 reads CASSQDRVNEKLFF. In DNA form, the CDR3 reads TGTGCCAGCAGCCAGGACAGGGTCAATGAAAAACTGTTTTTT.

The gene calls are TRBV7-2 and TRBJ1-4; D is undetermined. Germline V gives CDR1 SGHTA, CDR2 FQGNSA. The V end lost 6 bases, the J end lost 2 bases, and 13 bases lay between the germline ends. The CDR3 loop spans 15 amino acids. The DNA for the CDR3 is TGTGCCAGCAGTTCTCGCGGCGGCACTAATGAAAAACTGTTTTTT. Amino acids: CASSSRGGTNEKLFF.

On this clonotype: A junction end diverges from the germline sequence, so it may reflect a read error. CDR3 region: CVSKESGESYEQYF. In DNA, the CDR3 is TGTGTCAGCAAAGAATCGGGGGAGTCCTACGAGCAGTACTTC. This chain uses TRBV2 with TRBJ2-7; D is possibly TRBD2 (6 bases). CDR1 and CDR2 from the germline V gene are SNHLY and FYNNEI. The CDR3 has 14 amino acids.

There are a few counts of this clonotype. This chain links TRBV10-3 with TRBJ1-4; no reliable D call. The CDR3 consists of 14 residues. Trimming left V 7 bases short and J 0 bases short, with 9 bases between. Germline CDR1 is ENHRY and CDR2 is SYGVKD. The CDR3 is CAINTASTNEKLFF. The CDR3 region has the DNA TGTGCCATCAACACAGCTTCAACTAATGAAAAACTGTTTTTT.

V is TRBV20-1 and J is TRBJ2-3, with D possibly matching TRBD1 (6 bases). Germline CDR1 and CDR2: DFQATT and SNEGSKA (reference sequence). V lost 5 bases, J lost 1 base, and 13 bases lay in between. This CDR3 region has 14 residues. CDR3 loop: CSASSRGRTDTQYF. CDR3 bases: TGCAGTGCTTCTTCCAGGGGCCGCACAGATACGCAGTATTTT.

The sample holds a few counts of this clonotype. This chain links TRBV4-1 with TRBJ1-4; D not resolved. The CDR3 is 14 residues long. Looked up from germline, CDR1 is MGHRA and CDR2 is YSYEKL. V was pared by 4 bases and J by 4 bases, with 10 bases between. The CDR3 nucleotides are TGCGCCAGCAGCCCCGGAGGCCTTAATGAAAAACTGTTTTTT. Encoded protein: CASSPGGLNEKLFF.

This clonotype was counted ten times or more. V is TRBV7-2 and J is TRBJ1-6; the D is unclear. The germline gives CDR1 SGHTA, CDR2 FQGNSA. The V end was cut by 5 bases, the J end by 6 bases, with 11 bases between. This CDR3 has 14 residues. CDR3 DNA sequence: TGTGCCAGCAGCCCTGGACGGCTTAATTCACCCCTCCACTTT. Protein sequence: CASSPGRLNSPLHF. The variable domain in full, completed from reference TRBV7-2 and TRBJ1-6, reads GAGVSQSPSNKVTEKGKDVELRCDPISGHTALYWYRQSLGQGLEFLIYFQGNSAPDKSGLPSDRFSAERTGGSVSTLTIQRTQQEDSAVYLCASSPGRLNSPLHFGNGTRLTVT.

V and J are TRBV7-2 and TRBJ2-5; 8 nucleotides agree with TRBD2. V gave up 5 bases and J gave up 4 bases; unmatched junction bases: 6. CDR3 length: 14 amino acids. The germline CDR1 and CDR2 sequences are SGHTA and FQGNSA. CDR3 protein: CASSPTSGRETQYF. For the CDR3, the DNA is TGTGCCAGCAGCCCCACTAGCGGCCGAGAGACCCAGTACTTC.

The table lists this clonotype with many counts. The chain recombines TRBV6-5 with TRBJ1-1; D is possibly TRBD1 (6 bases). The CDR3 consists of 15 residues. V lost 4 bases and J lost 1, with 13 bases in between. The germline V gene has CDR1 MNHEY and CDR2 SVGAGI. CDR3 sequence reads: CASSSSGQPNTEAFF. CDR3 coding DNA: TGTGCCAGCAGTTCCTCAGGACAGCCGAACACTGAAGCTTTCTTT.